Below, one T cell receptor (beta chain) is given with its context. Germline loops: CDR1 MNHNY, CDR2 SVGAGI (reference sequence). V was pared by 8 bases and J by 0 bases, with 14 bases between. The CDR3 is 15 amino acids. This specimen belongs to a study of control samples from healthy donors and cancer patients. Sequenced by immunoSEQ multiplex PCR; TCRdb stores in-frame clones only, minus some. The sample records about 53,000 clones, roughly 87% being singletons. The source is a man aged 60 to 75 with head and neck cancer. The sample taken for sequencing was PBMCs. V and J are TRBV6-6 and TRBJ2-1; maybe TRBD2 (7 bases). The CDR3 spells CASRVRGASYNEQFF. CDR3 sequence (DNA): TGTGCCAGCCGAGTACGGGGGGCCTCCTACAATGAGCAGTTCTTC.